The 18 T cell receptor beta chains below all came from one sample that was sequenced in a study of neurological immune-mediated disorders. TCRdb ran MiXCR on the 5' RACE reads and lists one entry per CDR3 protein. The data hold 60,000 to 90,000 distinct CDR3 sequences, with more than 8.5% observed a single time. Documented time point: longitudinal time-point 1 (baseline). Sequencing was carried out using PBMCs. The receptors stem from a man younger than 45 in good health.

This clonotype was counted many times. The chain recombines TRBV5-5 with TRBJ1-4, with D perhaps TRBD1 (6 bases). Germline-derived CDR1 and CDR2 are SGHKS and YYEKEE (reference sequence). With 2 bases removed from V and 7 bases from J, the gap between germline ends came to 21 bases. The CDR3 is made up of 17 amino acids. This CDR3 is CASSFGPSGQGSEKLFF. The CDR3 coding sequence is TGTGCCAGCAGCTTTGGTCCCTCTGGGCAGGGGAGTGAAAAACTGTTTTTT.

The gene calls are TRBV27 and TRBJ1-2; 9 bases line up with TRBD1. J lost 7 bases, V lost 6 bases, and 6 bases had no gene match. This CDR3 contains 13 residues. The V gene's germline CDR1 is MNHEY and CDR2 SMNVEV (reference sequence). In DNA, the CDR3 is TGTGCCAGCAGCCCCGACAGGGGGTTTGGCTACACCTTC. Amino acid sequence: CASSPDRGFGYTF.

This clonotype was found many times. The chain carries TRBV20-1 and TRBJ2-7; 7 bases map to TRBD1. CDR1 DFQATT and CDR2 SNEGSKA come from the germline V gene (reference sequence). With V trimmed by 4 bases and J by 3 bases, 9 bases remained unmatched. This CDR3 comprises 14 residues. The CDR3 spells CSANPGTAVYEQYF. Written as DNA, the CDR3 is TGCAGTGCTAACCCCGGGACAGCAGTCTACGAGCAGTACTTC.

Comments on this clonotype: This sequence may be a read error, since a much larger clone differs from it by one base. The final CDR3 position lacks the conserved phenylalanine or tryptophan, pointing to a likely read error. This rearrangement joins TRBV20-1 to TRBJ1-3; D is ambiguous. There are 15 residues in the CDR3. The germline CDR1 and CDR2 sequences are DFQATT and SNEGSKA (reference sequence). Trimming left V 0 bases short and J 0 bases short, with 9 bases between. The CDR3, as DNA: TGCAGTGCTAGAGAATGGACGAACTCTGGAAACACCATATATTTA. It yields the protein CSAREWTNSGNTIYL.

Note on this clonotype: A much larger clone lies a single base off, so this may be a read error. The V and J genes are TRBV7-2 and TRBJ2-5; TRBD2 is a possible D gene (5 bases). The CDR3 sequence is 14 residues long. V lost 4 bases, J lost 3 bases, and 12 bases lay in between. Germline values: CDR1 SGHTA, CDR2 FQGNSA. The CDR3 sequence: CASSSRTVEETQYF. The CDR3 coding sequence is TGTGCCAGCAGCTCCCGGACTGTAGAAGAGACCCAGTACTTC.

The table lists this clonotype with many counts. The V call is TRBV28, the J call TRBJ2-7; D is undetermined. Germline V gives CDR1 MDHEN, CDR2 SYDVKM. This CDR3 region has 13 residues. Trimming took 9 bases from V and 3 from J, leaving 15 bases between them. For the CDR3, the DNA is TGTGCCAGAGCTCCCGCTGGGCTCTACGAGCAGTACTTC. Residues: CARAPAGLYEQYF.

Ten or more counts support this clonotype. The rearrangement links TRBV28 to TRBJ1-2, with D unclear. The CDR3 runs 13 residues. Per germline, CDR1 MDHEN and CDR2 SYDVKM. Trimming pared 10 bases from V and 6 bases from J, leaving 18 bases between. The CDR3 sequence: CATVDPTPHGYTF. The DNA for the CDR3 is TGTGCCACCGTGGACCCGACCCCTCATGGCTACACCTTC.

The chain has TRBV20-1 and TRBJ2-1; a possible D gene is TRBD1 (5 bases). V was shortened by 3 bases and J by 3 bases, with 12 bases between the two germline ends. Germline lookup yields CDR1 DFQATT and CDR2 SNEGSKA (reference sequence). The CDR3 extends over 14 amino acids. The CDR3 loop is CSARDTKDYNEQFF. CDR3 in DNA: TGCAGTGCTAGGGACACCAAGGACTACAATGAGCAGTTCTTC.

CDR3: CASSLGLVNEQFF. CDR3 nucleotides: TGTGCCAGCAGCCTCGGACTAGTCAATGAGCAGTTCTTC. The gene calls are TRBV3-1 and TRBJ2-1; 7 nucleotides agree with TRBD2. The V gene's germline CDR1 is LGHDT and CDR2 YNNKEL (reference sequence). The length of the CDR3 is 13 residues. V gave up 4 bases and J gave up 6 bases; unmatched junction bases: 3.

This clonotype showed up many times. This sequence joins TRBV12-3 or TRBV12-4 and TRBJ2-7; 7 bases line up with TRBD1. The CDR3 is 14 amino acids. With 5 bases clipped from V and 2 bases from J, the junction kept 6 bases outside the gene matches. The CDR3 DNA sequence: TGTGCCAGCAGTCGACAGGGTTGGGCCTACGAGCAGTACTTC. The encoded protein is CASSRQGWAYEQYF.

V usage is TRBV20-1 and J usage is TRBJ1-2; 7 nucleotides align to TRBD1. Germline V CDR1 and CDR2: DFQATT, SNEGSKA (reference sequence). This CDR3 spans 14 amino acids. The junction had 11 bases not matched to a gene; V was cut back by 4 bases and J by 6 bases. The CDR3 coding sequence is TGCAGTGCTATCGCCACAGGGGTCCCCCATGGCTACACCTTC. Its protein product is CSAIATGVPHGYTF.

Many counts were recorded for this clonotype. The chain recombines TRBV6-1 with TRBJ1-3; D perhaps matches TRBD1 (6 bases). V was clipped by 10 bases and J by 0 bases, with 10 bases between them. Germline values: CDR1 MNHNS, CDR2 SASEGT. This CDR3 contains 13 residues. The CDR3 here is CAIRGDSGNTIYF. DNA for the CDR3: TGTGCCATCAGGGGAGACTCTGGAAACACCATATATTTT.

At least ten counts were recorded for this clonotype. This chain connects TRBV5-1 to TRBJ1-2; the D gene is possibly TRBD1 (5 bases). This CDR3 is built from 14 residues. The V end lost 4 bases, the J end lost 3 bases, and 13 bases lay between the germline ends. CDR1 and CDR2 (germline): SGHRS, YFSETQ. CDR3 sequence reads: CASSLRDADYGYTF. CDR3 coding DNA: TGCGCCAGCAGCCTCCGGGACGCAGACTATGGCTACACCTTC. Drawing the rest from reference TRBV5-1 and TRBJ1-2, the complete variable domain is KAGVTQTPRYLIKTRGQQVTLSCSPISGHRSVSWYQQTPGQGLQFLFEYFSETQRNKGNFPGRFSGRQFSNSRSEMNVSTLELGDSALYLCASSLRDADYGYTFGSGTRLTVV.

This clonotype was detected many times. The chain couples TRBV25-1 to TRBJ1-5; D not resolved. The CDR3 contains 11 residues. Germline CDR1 and CDR2: MGHDK and SYGVNS. Trimming removed 5 bases from V and 15 bases from J, with 14 bases in between. The chain's CDR3 is CASSKMGGWHF. Here the CDR3 DNA reads TGTGCCAGCAGTAAGATGGGTGGGTGGCATTTT.

In its sample, this clonotype was seen once. At one end the junction does not follow the germline gene, possibly because of a read error. This chain connects TRBV7-2 to TRBJ1-5, with 7 nucleotides matching TRBD1. Germline V gene sequence: CDR1 SGHTA, CDR2 FQGNSA. This CDR3 has 19 amino acids. The CDR3 region is CASSLSRDSIGYSNQPKHF. The DNA of the CDR3 is TGTGCCAGCAGCTTATCCCGGGACAGTATAGGGTATAGCAATCAGCCCAAGCATTTT.

This clonotype has a count of ten or more. The CDR3 here is CSAPSGPGSNEQFF. For the CDR3, the DNA is TGCAGTGCCCCAAGCGGCCCGGGATCTAATGAGCAGTTCTTC. The genes are TRBV20-1 and TRBJ2-1, with a tentative D call TRBD2 (5 bases). Germline V lookup: CDR1 DFQATT, CDR2 SNEGSKA (reference sequence). CDR3 length: 14 residues. The V end was cut by 6 bases, the J end by 7 bases, with 19 bases between.

This clonotype was seen ten or more times. This chain connects TRBV6-1 to TRBJ2-3, with D hard to call. The CDR3 has 16 residues. The germline V gene encodes CDR1 MNHNS and CDR2 SASEGT. Trimming removed 1 base from V and 3 bases from J, with 14 bases in between. The CDR3 nucleotides read TGTGCCAGCAGTGAAGACCCTCCACGGCCGACAGATACGCAGTATTTT. It translates to CASSEDPPRPTDTQYF.

This clonotype has at least ten counts. The V gene is TRBV4-2, the J gene TRBJ2-2; 13 bases line up with TRBD2. The germline V gene encodes CDR1 LGHNA and CDR2 YNFKEQ. V trimming: 4 bases; J trimming: 0 bases; junction bases outside the gene matches: 2. CDR3 length: 17 residues. The CDR3 region is CASSPGTSGANTGELFF. The DNA for the CDR3 is TGTGCCAGCAGCCCGGGGACTAGCGGGGCGAACACCGGGGAGCTGTTTTTT.